The clone carrying this T cell receptor beta chain was detected a few times. These data belong to a study of cytomegalovirus exposure and HLA in healthy donors. 60 Vbeta and 13 Jbeta primers were used in PCR. Clones were read by immunoSEQ multiplex PCR, and TCRdb kept only the in-frame ones, dropping some. The sample consists of about 87,000 clones, 74% of them appearing once. V lost 5 bases and J lost 2, with 19 bases in between. The CDR3 loop spans 16 amino acids. Germline V gene data show CDR1 as MDHEN and CDR2 as SYDVKM. Sequences were obtained from PBMCs. The chain recombines TRBV28 with TRBJ2-7, with a weak D call TRBD2 (6 bases). This receptor was obtained from a man aged 25-40 years in good health and CMV-seropositive. The CDR3 nucleotides read TGTGCCAGCAGTATATCCGGGGGTTGGAGCCCCTACGAGCAGTACTTC. Its protein is CASSISGGWSPYEQYF. The variable domain in full, completed from reference TRBV28 and TRBJ2-7, reads DVKVTQSSRYLVKRTGEKVFLECVQDMDHENMFWYRQDPGLGLRLIYFSYDVKMKEKGDIPEGYSVSREKKERFSLILESASTNQTSMYLCASSISGGWSPYEQYFGPGTRLTVT.